Each of the 24 T cell receptor beta chains below was sequenced from the same sample in a study of blood T cell repertoires in COVID-19 (dated by TCRdb to the early 2020s). The protocol used for the library was the immunoSEQ multiplex PCR assay. TCRdb provides this immuneACCESS table in a form limited to in-frame rearrangements. Some clones are lacking; in checked studies, under half of them reflect an unresolved V gene, and why the rest are absent is not known. The sample profile shows 73,000 or so clones; roughly four fifths of them were found once. About 6% of the sample rests with the top ten. The specimen sequenced was peripheral blood. The receptors stem from a woman aged 55 to 70 with acute or convalescent COVID-19.

The rearrangement uses TRBV29-1 and TRBJ1-1; 8 bases line up with TRBD1. V lost 1 base and J lost 6; bases outside the gene matches: 1. Germline V gene data show CDR1 as SQVTM and CDR2 as ANQGSEA. This CDR3 has 12 amino acids. The CDR3 DNA reads TGCAGCGTTGAAGTGACAGGGGCTGAAGCTTTCTTT. Encoded protein: CSVEVTGAEAFF.

This chain links TRBV14 with TRBJ1-1, with D possibly being TRBD1 (5 bases). The CDR3 runs to 15 residues. CDR1 and CDR2 from the germline V gene are SGHDN and FVKESK. V was clipped by 1 base and J by 7 bases, with 16 bases between them. The CDR3 nucleotides read TGTGCCAGCAGCCAAGTAGGATCCAGGGCGAATGAAGCTTTCTTT. This codes for CASSQVGSRANEAFF.

This chain joins TRBV2 and TRBJ2-7, with no clear D. The CDR3 runs to 13 residues. The V gene's germline CDR1 is SNHLY and CDR2 FYNNEI. The V end was cut by 8 bases, the J end by 1 base, with 12 bases between. CDR3 in DNA: TGTGCCAGCTTCTATCCCGCGTCCTACGAGCAGTACTTC. Protein: CASFYPASYEQYF. Based on the CDR3 plus reference TRBV2 and TRBJ2-7, the full variable domain is EPEVTQTPSHQVTQMGQEVILRCVPISNHLYFYWYRQILGQKVEFLVSFYNNEISEKSEIFDDQFSVERPDGSNFTLKIRSTKLEDSAMYFCASFYPASYEQYFGPGTRLTVT.

The V and J genes are TRBV19 and TRBJ1-2, with no clear D. Trimming removed 6 bases at V and 4 bases at J, with 9 bases between. CDR1 and CDR2 (germline): LNHDA, SQIVND (reference sequence). The CDR3 covers 12 residues. CDR3 DNA sequence: TGTGCCAGTAGAAACTTCGGCTATGGCTACACCTTC. It specifies CASRNFGYGYTF.

The rearrangement uses TRBV7-2 and TRBJ1-5; unclear D gene. The CDR3 loop spans 15 amino acids. The germline gives CDR1 SGHTA, CDR2 FQGNSA. V was cut by 5 bases and J by 0 bases, with 11 bases left in between. CDR3 coding DNA: TGTGCCAGCAGCGTGGGCCCCAGTAGCAATCAGCCCCAGCATTTT. It is translated as CASSVGPSSNQPQHF. The entire variable domain, with the rest obtained from reference TRBV7-2 and TRBJ1-5, is as follows: GAGVSQSPSNKVTEKGKDVELRCDPISGHTALYWYRQSLGQGLEFLIYFQGNSAPDKSGLPSDRFSAERTGGSVSTLTIQRTQQEDSAVYLCASSVGPSSNQPQHFGDGTRLSIL.

In DNA form, the CDR3 reads TGTGCCAGTAGGTTGGGGGGCTCTGGAAACACCATATATTTT. Residues: CASRLGGSGNTIYF. This rearrangement joins TRBV19 to TRBJ1-3, with a weak D call TRBD1 (5 bases). V lost 6 bases, J lost 0 bases, and 9 bases lay in between. Looked up from germline, CDR1 is LNHDA and CDR2 is SQIVND (reference sequence). The CDR3 sequence is 14 residues long.

The chain couples TRBV12-3 or TRBV12-4 to TRBJ1-2; no clear D gene. The CDR3 length is 13 residues. The V and J ends lost 1 base and 8 bases respectively, with 11 bases between them. The CDR3: CASSLGAGNGYTF. CDR3 coding DNA: TGTGCCAGCAGTTTAGGTGCAGGAAACGGCTACACCTTC.

The CDR3 DNA sequence: TGTGCCAGCAGTTCCGGGGGACCCAACACCTACGAGCAGTACTTC. Translated: CASSSGGPNTYEQYF. The rearrangement joins TRBV2 to TRBJ2-7; D perhaps matches TRBD2 (6 bases). The CDR3 spans 15 residues. The germline V and J ends were trimmed by 5 bases and 2 bases, with 16 bases remaining between them. Germline loops: CDR1 SNHLY, CDR2 FYNNEI. Together with reference TRBV2 and TRBJ2-7, the CDR3 gives the full variable domain: EPEVTQTPSHQVTQMGQEVILRCVPISNHLYFYWYRQILGQKVEFLVSFYNNEISEKSEIFDDQFSVERPDGSNFTLKIRSTKLEDSAMYFCASSSGGPNTYEQYFGPGTRLTVT.

The rearrangement uses TRBV7-9 and TRBJ2-7; no definite D call. The V gene lost 0 bases and the J gene lost 3 bases, with 6 bases spanning the gap. The CDR3 is 13 residues long. Germline V gene sequence: CDR1 SEHNR, CDR2 FQNEAQ (reference sequence). CDR3 DNA sequence: TGTGCCAGCAGCTTAGCCGCAGGCTACGAGCAGTACTTC. Translating gives CASSLAAGYEQYF.

The chain has TRBV3-1 (or the pseudogene TRBV3-2) and TRBJ1-5; maybe TRBD1 (5 bases). This CDR3 has 14 amino acids. CDR1 is LGHDT and CDR2 is YNNKEL in the germline V gene (reference sequence). Trimming left V 5 bases short and J 4 bases short, with 12 bases between. Here the CDR3 reads CASSGGGRNQPQHF. DNA of the CDR3: TGTGCCAGCAGCGGGGGGGGAAGGAATCAGCCCCAGCATTTT.

The genes are TRBV27 and TRBJ1-2, with D hard to call. V dropped 6 bases and J dropped 0 bases, with 8 bases sitting between them. From germline, CDR1 is MNHEY and CDR2 SMNVEV (reference sequence). The CDR3 spans 13 residues. The CDR3 region is CASRRETNYGYTF. The CDR3 DNA reads as TGTGCCAGCAGGCGGGAGACTAACTATGGCTACACCTTC.

V gene TRBV29-1 combines with J gene TRBJ1-1, with D hard to call. The V end was cut by 6 bases, the J end by 4 bases, with 18 bases between. The length of the CDR3 is 14 residues. Looked up from germline, CDR1 is SQVTM and CDR2 is ANQGSEA. The CDR3 here is CSVCREGGSTEAFF. CDR3 nucleotides: TGCAGCGTCTGCAGAGAGGGTGGTAGCACTGAAGCTTTCTTT.

The chain couples TRBV12-3 or TRBV12-4 to TRBJ2-3; D gene uncertain. The CDR3 has 12 residues. V gave up 8 bases and J gave up 4 bases, with 10 bases separating them. The CDR3 reads CASSTYADTQYF. CDR3 coding DNA: TGTGCCAGCTCCACATACGCAGATACGCAGTATTTT.

As for this clone: The sample has other DNA sequences that encode this CDR3 too. V gene TRBV3-1 (or the pseudogene TRBV3-2) combines with J gene TRBJ1-5; D unclear. CDR3 length: 14 residues. V was trimmed by 6 bases and J by 0 bases, leaving 9 bases between them. CDR1 is LGHDT, CDR2 YNNKEL, per germline (reference sequence). CDR3 loop: CASRSGNSNQPQHF. As DNA, the CDR3 is TGTGCCAGCAGGTCAGGTAATAGCAATCAGCCCCAGCATTTT.

V gene TRBV7-8 combines with J gene TRBJ1-6, with D possibly matching TRBD1 (5 bases). V was pared by 0 bases and J by 5 bases, with 29 bases between. The germline V gene encodes CDR1 SGHVS and CDR2 FQNEAQ. The CDR3 covers 22 residues. The CDR3 DNA reads as TGTGCCAGCAGCTTAGCGCAGTTTGTTCCAGGGAAATTGCACTTCGATAATTCACCCCTCCACTTT. It specifies CASSLAQFVPGKLHFDNSPLHF.

The V and J genes are TRBV6-5 and TRBJ1-2; 7 bases align to TRBD1. Germline trimming cut 7 bases from V and 7 bases from J; bases unmatched to any gene: 12. Germline V CDR1 and CDR2: MNHEY, SVGAGI. This CDR3 region has 14 residues. In DNA, the CDR3 is TGTGCCAGCACTAGGGGGCGCGGATCCTTTGGCTACACCTTC. It yields the protein CASTRGRGSFGYTF.

As for this clone: Different DNA sequences within this sample yield the same CDR3. V usage is TRBV5-1 and J usage is TRBJ1-1; D uncertain. The CDR3 is 14 residues long. CDR1 is SGHRS, CDR2 YFSETQ, per germline. V was shortened by 0 bases and J by 1 base, with 7 bases between the two germline ends. In DNA form, the CDR3 reads TGCGCCAGCAGCTTGGGAGGGCCGAACACTGAAGCTTTCTTT. Amino acids: CASSLGGPNTEAFF.

This clone was observed at least ten times. V and J are TRBV18 and TRBJ2-7; no reliable D call. This CDR3 spans 13 amino acids. The V gene lost 3 bases and the J gene lost 5 bases, with 11 bases spanning the gap. The germline gives CDR1 KGHSH, CDR2 LQKENI. CDR3 sequence reads: CASSPVQSNEQYF. In DNA form, the CDR3 reads TGTGCCAGCTCACCGGTACAAAGTAACGAGCAGTACTTC.

This clone occurred a few times. The rearrangement joins TRBV6-5 to TRBJ1-6; no firm D call. CDR1 MNHEY and CDR2 SVGAGI come from the germline V gene. V lost 7 bases and J lost 7, with 14 bases in between. The CDR3 loop spans 14 amino acids. The CDR3 spells CASKLEEGNSPLHF. CDR3 nucleotide sequence: TGTGCCAGCAAGTTAGAGGAGGGAAATTCACCCCTCCACTTT.

This chain links TRBV12-3 or TRBV12-4 with TRBJ2-4; 7 bases fit TRBD2. This CDR3 is 13 amino acids long. J gave up 6 bases and V 5 bases, and 4 bases lay outside the gene matches. Here the CDR3 reads CASSQPGGNIQYF. DNA for the CDR3: TGTGCCAGCAGTCAACCGGGGGGAAACATTCAGTACTTC.

The rearrangement joins TRBV6-5 to TRBJ1-2; 10 bases align to TRBD1. V gave up 6 bases and J gave up 7 bases; unmatched junction bases: 8. CDR1 is MNHEY, CDR2 SVGAGI, per germline. The CDR3 has 14 residues. The CDR3 nucleotides are TGTGCCAGCAGCGACCGGGACAGGGGACTTGGCTACACCTTC. Protein sequence: CASSDRDRGLGYTF.

The rearrangement uses TRBV9 and TRBJ1-2; D perhaps matches TRBD1 (5 bases). Trimming took 3 bases from V and 8 from J, leaving 14 bases between them. The CDR3 loop spans 13 amino acids. Germline loops: CDR1 SGDLS, CDR2 YYNGEE. The CDR3 nucleotides read TGTGCCAGCAGCGCGTACCAGGGTCGGGGCTACACCTTC. Translating it yields CASSAYQGRGYTF.

Only a few counts were recorded for this clone. This sequence joins TRBV7-3 and TRBJ2-1; tentative D call: TRBD1 (6 bases). Trimming pared 0 bases from V and 5 bases from J, leaving 14 bases between. This CDR3 comprises 16 residues. CDR1 is SGHTA and CDR2 is FQGTGA in the germline V gene. The CDR3 DNA sequence: TGTGCCAGCAGCTTAACAACAGGGTGGGAAAACAATGAGCAGTTCTTC. Protein product: CASSLTTGWENNEQFF.

This clone was found a few times. The chain carries TRBV6-1 and TRBJ1-5, with D unclear. The CDR3 extends over 16 amino acids. Germline CDR1 MNHNS, CDR2 SASEGT. Trimming removed 4 bases from V and 1 base from J, with 14 bases in between. Here the CDR3 reads CASSGHWVASNQPQHF. DNA of the CDR3: TGTGCCAGCAGTGGACACTGGGTTGCCAGCAATCAGCCCCAGCATTTT.